In its sample, the clone carrying this TCR beta chain was seen many times. All patients reached thyroid surgery having received no treatment beforehand. This entry comes from a study of metastatic and nonmetastatic thyroid tumors. Germline CDR1 is KGHSH and CDR2 is LQKENI. The CDR3 length is 17 residues. V lost 1 base and J 1 base, leaving 16 bases between the germline ends. TCRdb re-analyzed the PCR reads through MiXCR. The table lists 25,000 or so clones, 15% of them singletons. This chain uses TRBV18 with TRBJ1-1; D remains ambiguous. The receptor comes from a male donor with papillary thyroid cancer or a benign thyroid nodule (not recorded which). Some clones in this sample may be carry-over from other donors' samples. Input material: blood. The CDR3 DNA reads TGTGCCAGCTCACCACGGGTTTGGGCAGAACAGAACACTGAAGCTTTCTTT. This translates into CASSPRVWAEQNTEAFF.